This entry lists 20 T cell receptor beta chains sequenced from one sample in a study of T cells in Graves' hyperthyroidism and ophthalmopathy. RNA transcripts were the template for amplifying TCR beta CDR3 regions. In the first-round RT-PCR of the TCR CDR3, the HTBI primer set was used. MiXCR, applied by TCRdb to the multiplex PCR reads, yields one record per CDR3 protein. Of hundreds of thousands of distinct CDR3 sequences detected, around 19% appear once; the ten largest clones hold 16%. Sequenced sample: blood. These receptors were obtained from a woman aged 50 to 60 with Graves' hyperthyroidism that later progressed to Graves' ophthalmopathy.

This clonotype was observed a few times. The chain joins TRBV7-2 to TRBJ2-1; 7 bases fit TRBD2. This CDR3 has 14 amino acids. V dropped 2 bases and J dropped 5; count of bases not matched to a gene: 3. Germline V gene lookup returns CDR1 SGHTA and CDR2 FQGNSA. In DNA, the CDR3 is TGTGCCAGCAGCTTACTGGGAGGGAACAATGAGCAGTTCTTC. This translates into CASSLLGGNNEQFF.

This clonotype has a handful of counts. The V call is TRBV5-1, the J call TRBJ1-2, with TRBD1 matching 8 bases. The CDR3 consists of 16 residues. Trimming cost V 0 bases and J 4 bases; bases outside gene matches: 8. Germline CDR1 is SGHRS and CDR2 is YFSETQ. CDR3 in DNA: TGCGCCAGCAGCTTGGACTTTGACAGGGGAGGCTATGGCTACACCTTC. Its protein product is CASSLDFDRGGYGYTF.

This clonotype was counted a few times. V usage is TRBV12-3 or TRBV12-4 and J usage is TRBJ1-1; tentative D call: TRBD1 (5 bases). The ends were cut back, 2 bases at V and 6 bases at J, with 10 bases in the middle. The CDR3 has 13 residues. CDR3 residues: CASSLLQGSEAFF. The CDR3 coding sequence is TGTGCCAGCAGTTTATTGCAGGGCTCTGAAGCTTTCTTT.

This clonotype was seen at least ten times. The chain couples TRBV7-9 to TRBJ1-2; TRBD1 is a possible D gene (5 bases). The V and J ends lost 7 bases and 4 bases respectively, with 13 bases between them. The CDR3 has 13 residues. Per the germline V gene, CDR1 is SEHNR and CDR2 is FQNEAQ (reference sequence). This CDR3 reads CASNPWGTYGYTF. DNA for the CDR3: TGTGCCAGCAACCCTTGGGGGACCTATGGCTACACCTTC. The full variable domain, rest sourced from reference TRBV7-9 and TRBJ1-2, is DTGVSQNPRHKITKRGQNVTFRCDPISEHNRLYWYRQTLGQGPEFLTYFQNEAQLEKSRLLSDRFSAERPKGSFSTLEIQRTEQGDSAMYLCASNPWGTYGYTFGSGTRLTVV.

In this sample, this clonotype turned up a few times. The genes are TRBV6-1 and TRBJ1-3, with D unresolved. Germline V gives CDR1 MNHNS, CDR2 SASEGT. V was shortened by 1 base and J by 0 bases, with 10 bases between the two germline ends. This CDR3 spans 16 amino acids. This CDR3 is CASSEDVLGSGNTIYF. Here the CDR3 DNA reads TGTGCCAGCAGTGAAGATGTCTTAGGCTCTGGAAACACCATATATTTT.

This clonotype was found many times. This chain uses TRBV3-1 with TRBJ1-1; the D gene is possibly TRBD1 (6 bases). This CDR3 is 15 amino acids long. CDR1 is LGHDT and CDR2 is YNNKEL in the germline V gene (reference sequence). With 3 bases removed from V and 4 bases from J, the gap between germline ends came to 15 bases. The CDR3 here is CASSHHRVAGTEAFF. The CDR3 bases are TGTGCCAGCAGCCACCACAGGGTCGCGGGCACTGAAGCTTTCTTT.

This clonotype was counted many times. CDR3 loop: CANSVYRVGTEAFF. The CDR3 DNA is TGTGCCAACAGCGTCTACAGGGTAGGCACTGAAGCTTTCTTT. J is TRBJ1-1 and V is TRBV2; a weak D match, TRBD1 (6 bases). The germline V and J ends were trimmed by 10 bases and 4 bases, with 19 bases remaining between them. The CDR3 covers 14 residues. Germline loops: CDR1 SNHLY, CDR2 FYNNEI.

The sample holds a few counts of this clonotype. J is TRBJ1-6 and V is TRBV18; D remains ambiguous. The CDR3 is 13 amino acids. Germline assignment: CDR1 KGHSH and CDR2 LQKENI. Trimming removed 1 base at V and 9 bases at J, with 7 bases between. For the CDR3, the DNA is TGTGCCAGCTCACCACTGGATAGTTCACCCCTCCACTTT. It encodes CASSPLDSSPLHF. Supplemented by reference TRBV18 and TRBJ1-6, the full variable domain reads NAGVMQNPRHLVRRRGQEARLRCSPMKGHSHVYWYRQLPEEGLKFMVYLQKENIIDESGMPKERFSAEFPKEGPSILRIQQVVRGDSAAYFCASSPLDSSPLHFGNGTRLTVT.

The sample holds many counts of this clonotype. The genes are TRBV5-6 and TRBJ1-2; D is unclear. V lost 0 bases and J 4 bases, leaving 10 bases between the germline ends. The CDR3 is made up of 14 amino acids. Germline V gene lookup returns CDR1 SGHDT and CDR2 YYEEEE. CDR3 sequence (DNA): TGTGCCAGCAGCTTGGCGCAGGAGGGCTATGGCTACACCTTC. Encoded protein: CASSLAQEGYGYTF.

This clonotype appeared a few times. Here the CDR3 DNA reads TGTGCCAGCAGTTACAGACTATTAGCGGGGGGGCAAGAGACCCAGTACTTC. It encodes CASSYRLLAGGQETQYF. The V gene is TRBV6-6, the J gene TRBJ2-5; 11 bases line up with TRBD2. V was pared by 2 bases and J by 2 bases, with 7 bases of the junction left unmatched. The CDR3 covers 17 residues. Germline loops: CDR1 MNHNY, CDR2 SVGAGI (reference sequence).

This clonotype appeared many times. The CDR3 region has the DNA TGCAGTGCTAGTAGGGGCGAGGCAACTGAAGCTTTCTTT. Its protein product is CSASRGEATEAFF. The chain is built from TRBV20-1 and TRBJ1-1, with D possibly matching TRBD1 (5 bases). Trimming left V 3 bases short and J 5 bases short, with 13 bases between. The CDR3 loop spans 13 amino acids. Germline assignment: CDR1 DFQATT and CDR2 SNEGSKA (reference sequence).

This clonotype was seen a few times. This chain joins TRBV29-1 and TRBJ2-1, with TRBD2 matching over 7 bases. Trimming at V came to 7 bases and at J to 9 bases, leaving 15 bases not matched to a gene. The CDR3 is 14 residues long. Germline lookup yields CDR1 SQVTM and CDR2 ANQGSEA. CDR3 in amino acids: CSASPRGESVEQFF. Written as DNA, the CDR3 is TGCAGCGCAAGCCCTCGGGGGGAGTCAGTTGAGCAGTTCTTC.

This chain links TRBV28 with TRBJ2-3; maybe TRBD2 (5 bases). V lost 7 bases and J lost 5, with 13 bases in between. Germline V gene lookup returns CDR1 MDHEN and CDR2 SYDVKM. The CDR3 runs to 13 residues. The CDR3 DNA follows: TGTGCCAGCACCCCACAGAGCGGAGATACGCAGTATTTT. Residues: CASTPQSGDTQYF.

V is TRBV19 and J is TRBJ1-1, with 8 bases that match TRBD1. V shed 7 bases, J shed 1 base, and the junction held 5 bases outside the gene matches. This CDR3 comprises 14 residues. Germline CDR1 reads LNHDA; CDR2 reads SQIVND (reference sequence). CDR3 in amino acids: CASIPDRANTEAFF. CDR3 in DNA: TGTGCCAGTATCCCGGACAGGGCGAACACTGAAGCTTTCTTT.

This clonotype was recorded only once. This chain uses TRBV7-9 with TRBJ1-4; D is ambiguous. V lost 5 bases and J 0 bases, leaving 16 bases between the germline ends. Germline V gene lookup returns CDR1 SEHNR and CDR2 FQNEAQ (reference sequence). This CDR3 is built from 17 residues. The CDR3 loop is CASSPLSPQATNEKLFF. The CDR3 bases are TGTGCCAGCAGCCCGCTAAGTCCCCAGGCAACTAATGAAAAACTGTTTTTT.

This clonotype was picked up many times. The chain carries TRBV13 and TRBJ1-1; a possible D gene is TRBD1 (6 bases). Germline V gives CDR1 PRHDT, CDR2 FYEKMQ (reference sequence). Trimming took 5 bases from V and 4 from J, leaving 20 bases between them. The CDR3 sequence is 16 residues long. CDR3 sequence: CASSKGHSTLSTEAFF. The CDR3 nucleotides are TGTGCCAGCAGCAAGGGACATTCAACTCTGAGCACTGAAGCTTTCTTT.

The V gene is TRBV7-9, the J gene TRBJ2-5; 10 bases are a match to TRBD2. V was pared by 5 bases and J by 4 bases, with 7 bases of the junction left unmatched. Germline values: CDR1 SEHNR, CDR2 FQNEAQ (reference sequence). The CDR3 contains 15 residues. Written as DNA, the CDR3 is TGTGCCAGCAGCCCACTAGCGGGGTCGGTAGAGACCCAGTACTTC. Translating gives CASSPLAGSVETQYF.

On this clonotype itself: One junction end does not reproduce the germline sequence, and a read error may be involved. The rearrangement joins TRBV29-1 to TRBJ1-3; a possible D gene is TRBD1 (6 bases). The CDR3 spans 17 residues. Per the germline V gene, CDR1 is SQVTM and CDR2 is ANQGSEA. The CDR3 here is CSVKERGDAIQGNTIYF. The CDR3 coding sequence is TGCAGCGTTAAAGAAAGGGGGGACGCGATACAAGGAAACACCATATATTTT.

The genes are TRBV28 and TRBJ2-1, with D uncertain. Germline V lookup: CDR1 MDHEN, CDR2 SYDVKM. V was cut by 2 bases and J by 9 bases, with 11 bases left in between. The CDR3 consists of 13 residues. The DNA for the CDR3 is TGTGCCAGCAGTTTAGACACAAGATTTGAGCAGTTCTTC. Protein product: CASSLDTRFEQFF.

About this clonotype: This may be a read error, as it is one base from a much larger clone. The chain carries TRBV7-9 and TRBJ1-1; perhaps TRBD1 as D (5 bases). Germline V gene data show CDR1 as SEHNR and CDR2 as FQNEAQ (reference sequence). This CDR3 is built from 13 residues. CDR3 amino acids: CTSTWDLGTEAFF. In nucleotides, the CDR3 is TGTACCAGCACTTGGGACCTGGGAACTGAAGCTTTCTTT.